The 11 T cell receptor beta chains given below trace back to one sample, sequenced in a study of Ad26.COV2.S vaccination and SARS-CoV-2 variants. TCRdb's table, derived via immunoSEQ multiplex PCR, lists solely in-frame clones and lacks some. This sample has hundreds of thousands of clones, with roughly nine tenths found just once. Treatment specified: 19 received Ad26.COV2.S at low or high dose, single or two shots; several received placebo; per-sample allocation not given. On day 63 after the first injection, vaccine and placebo recipients gave samples. The source material was peripheral blood, sampled in a trial of Ad26.COV2.S vaccine versus placebo. The source is a person between 18 and 65 years old who received the Ad26.COV2.S COVID-19 vaccine or a placebo.

For this clone: This same CDR3 is encoded by further DNA sequences in the sample. The CDR3: CASSFDREETQYF. CDR3 bases: TGTGCCAGCAGCTTCGACAGGGAAGAGACCCAGTACTTC. J is TRBJ2-5 and V is TRBV7-2, with 7 bases lining up with TRBD1. Germline V lookup: CDR1 SGHTA, CDR2 FQGNSA. The CDR3 contains 13 residues. J gave up 3 bases and V 3 bases, and 1 base lay outside the gene matches.

V and J are TRBV9 and TRBJ1-5; D may be TRBD1 (6 bases). V was clipped by 0 bases and J by 4 bases, with 8 bases between them. Germline lookup yields CDR1 SGDLS and CDR2 YYNGEE. CDR3 size: 14 residues. Written as DNA, the CDR3 is TGTGCCAGCAGCGTAGGGACAGATAATCAGCCCCAGCATTTT. As protein: CASSVGTDNQPQHF.

The V gene is TRBV19, the J gene TRBJ1-6; 9 positions agree with TRBD1. V trimming: 0 bases; J trimming: 9 bases; junction bases outside the gene matches: 3. The CDR3 runs to 15 residues. The germline gives CDR1 LNHDA, CDR2 SQIVND (reference sequence). The CDR3 region is CASSIEETGGSPLHF. CDR3 nucleotide sequence: TGTGCCAGTAGTATAGAAGAGACAGGGGGTTCACCCCTCCACTTT.

This clone was observed a few times. This sequence joins TRBV19 and TRBJ1-5; 9 bases are shared with TRBD1. This CDR3 is built from 15 residues. CDR1 is LNHDA, CDR2 SQIVND, per germline (reference sequence). The J segment lost 5 bases and the V segment lost 8 bases, leaving 10 bases of the junction unmatched. This CDR3 reads CASSEMDRGDQPQHF. The CDR3 nucleotides are TGTGCCAGTTCGGAGATGGACAGGGGCGATCAGCCCCAGCATTTT.

The chain couples TRBV24-1 to TRBJ2-1; 12 bases are shared with TRBD2. Germline lookup yields CDR1 KGHDR and CDR2 SFDVKD. V dropped 4 bases and J dropped 10; count of bases not matched to a gene: 13. This CDR3 has 17 amino acids. The CDR3 here is CATSDPRGLAGSLEQFF. CDR3 nucleotide sequence: TGTGCCACCAGTGACCCCCGAGGACTAGCGGGGTCCTTAGAGCAGTTCTTC.

This clone has a single count. The chain combines TRBV11-3 with TRBJ2-3; D is uncertain. V was trimmed by 3 bases and J by 8 bases, leaving 15 bases between them. Germline V gene data show CDR1 as SGHNT and CDR2 as YENEEA. This CDR3 spans 14 amino acids. CDR3 DNA sequence: TGTGCCAGCAGCTTCTCCCTAGAAATTATTACGCAGTATTTT. Translation gives CASSFSLEIITQYF.

The chain has TRBV15 and TRBJ2-3; D is ambiguous. The V end was cut by 1 base, the J end by 5 bases, with 10 bases between. The germline V gene encodes CDR1 LNHNV and CDR2 YYDKDF (reference sequence). There are 14 residues in the CDR3. CDR3: CATSRVVIGDTQYF. CDR3 nucleotides: TGTGCCACCAGCAGAGTGGTAATAGGAGATACGCAGTATTTT.

The chain recombines TRBV5-1 with TRBJ1-1, with D perhaps matching TRBD1 (6 bases). This CDR3 is built from 14 residues. Germline CDR1 SGHRS, CDR2 YFSETQ. Trimming pared 4 bases from V and 5 bases from J, leaving 15 bases between. The DNA of the CDR3 is TGCGCCAGCAGCAAGGGACATTCAATTACTGAAGCTTTCTTT. Protein sequence: CASSKGHSITEAFF. Drawing the rest from reference TRBV5-1 and TRBJ1-1, the complete variable domain is KAGVTQTPRYLIKTRGQQVTLSCSPISGHRSVSWYQQTPGQGLQFLFEYFSETQRNKGNFPGRFSGRQFSNSRSEMNVSTLELGDSALYLCASSKGHSITEAFFGQGTRLTVV.

The DNA of the CDR3 is TGCGCCAGCTCAGCACGAGCCCGCAGGGTGGGTTCCCAAGAGACCCAGTACTTC. Translation: CASSARARRVGSQETQYF. The chain joins TRBV5-1 to TRBJ2-5, with a possible D match to TRBD1 (5 bases). Trimming pared 7 bases from V and 1 base from J, leaving 26 bases between. This CDR3 is 18 amino acids long. Per the germline V gene, CDR1 is SGHRS and CDR2 is YFSETQ.

This sequence joins TRBV5-6 and TRBJ1-1; TRBD1 matches 7 bases. Germline CDR1 reads SGHDT; CDR2 reads YYEEEE. V trimming: 4 bases; J trimming: 3 bases; junction bases outside the gene matches: 18. This CDR3 comprises 18 residues. This CDR3 reads CASSRLTGWREGYTEAFF. CDR3 sequence (DNA): TGTGCCAGCAGCCGGCTGACAGGGTGGAGGGAGGGGTACACTGAAGCTTTCTTT.

The chain combines TRBV7-2 with TRBJ2-7, with 10 bases lining up with TRBD1. This CDR3 has 15 residues. V was clipped by 5 bases and J by 2 bases; unmatched bases: 6. The germline CDR1 and CDR2 sequences are SGHTA and FQGNSA. In DNA form, the CDR3 reads TGTGCCAGCAGCCCAGACAGGGGGCACGCCTACGAGCAGTACGTC. The encoded protein is CASSPDRGHAYEQYV.